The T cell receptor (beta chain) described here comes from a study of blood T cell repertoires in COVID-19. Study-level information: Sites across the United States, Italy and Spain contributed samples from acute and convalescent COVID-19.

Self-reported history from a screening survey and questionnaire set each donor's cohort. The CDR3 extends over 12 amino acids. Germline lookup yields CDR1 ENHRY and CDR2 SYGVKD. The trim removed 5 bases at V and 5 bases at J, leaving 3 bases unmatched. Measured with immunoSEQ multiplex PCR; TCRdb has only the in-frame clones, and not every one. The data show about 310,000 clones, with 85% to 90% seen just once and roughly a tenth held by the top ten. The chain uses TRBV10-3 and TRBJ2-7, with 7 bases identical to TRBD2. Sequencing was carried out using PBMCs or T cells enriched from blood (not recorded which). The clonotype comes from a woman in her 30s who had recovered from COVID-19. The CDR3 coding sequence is TGTGCCATCAGTAGCGGGACGGACGAGCAGTACTTC. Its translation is CAISSGTDEQYF.